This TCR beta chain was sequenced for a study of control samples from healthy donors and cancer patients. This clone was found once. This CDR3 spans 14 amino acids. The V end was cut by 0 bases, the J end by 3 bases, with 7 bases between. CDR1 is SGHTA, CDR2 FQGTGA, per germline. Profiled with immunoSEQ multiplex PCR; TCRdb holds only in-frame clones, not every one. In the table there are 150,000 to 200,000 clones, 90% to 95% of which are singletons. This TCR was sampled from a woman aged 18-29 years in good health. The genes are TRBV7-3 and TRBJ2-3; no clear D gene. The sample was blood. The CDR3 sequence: CASSLTPATDTQYF. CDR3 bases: TGTGCCAGCAGCTTAACTCCAGCGACAGATACGCAGTATTTT.